The 22 T cell receptor beta chains below come from one sample, sequenced in a study of shared clonotypes between healthy human individuals. Method: immunoSEQ multiplex PCR; TCRdb's copy keeps in-frame clones and lacks some. The sample has about 1.1 million clones; roughly 80% are singletons. Material for sequencing was memory CD4+ T cells from PBMCs. Subset specified: CD45RA-negative fraction. The receptors shown here come from a man younger than 30 in good health. Some clones in this sample may be carry-over from other donors' samples.

A remark on this clone: This specimen includes other DNA sequences encoding the same CDR3. This rearrangement joins TRBV5-1 to TRBJ1-1, with a possible D match to TRBD1 (5 bases). This CDR3 contains 15 residues. Germline-derived CDR1 and CDR2 are SGHRS and YFSETQ. Trimming removed 0 bases at V and 1 base at J, with 10 bases between. The CDR3 nucleotides read TGCGCCAGCAGCTTGGACGAGGGGCAGAACACTGAAGCTTTCTTT. Its protein is CASSLDEGQNTEAFF.

The J gene is TRBJ2-1, the V gene TRBV5-4; tentatively, D is TRBD2 (6 bases). This CDR3 is 15 amino acids long. CDR1 and CDR2 (germline): SGHNT, YYREEE (reference sequence). V lost 0 bases to trimming and J lost 10 bases, with 17 bases between them. The CDR3 here is CASSLGYASRGEQFF. CDR3 bases: TGTGCCAGCAGCTTGGGGTACGCTAGCCGGGGGGAGCAGTTCTTC.

The chain combines TRBV5-1 with TRBJ1-3; D is unclear. The V end was cut by 4 bases, the J end by 0 bases, with 11 bases between. The CDR3 has 15 amino acids. The germline gives CDR1 SGHRS, CDR2 YFSETQ. The chain's CDR3 is CASSMYLGSGNTIYF. As DNA, the CDR3 is TGCGCCAGCAGCATGTACCTTGGCTCTGGAAACACCATATATTTT.

The rearrangement joins TRBV7-8 to TRBJ1-4; D may be TRBD1 (5 bases). The V end lost 1 base, the J end lost 6 bases, and 9 bases lay between the germline ends. CDR3 size: 14 residues. CDR1 is SGHVS and CDR2 is FQNEAQ in the germline V gene. CDR3 sequence reads: CASSLGWGDEKLFF. Written as DNA, the CDR3 is TGTGCCAGCAGCTTAGGTTGGGGGGATGAAAAACTGTTTTTT.

V and J are TRBV28 and TRBJ1-5; 10 bases are a match to TRBD1. This CDR3 has 16 amino acids. Germline CDR1 MDHEN, CDR2 SYDVKM. J lost 3 bases, V lost 6 bases, and 8 bases had no gene match. The CDR3 coding sequence is TGTGCCAGCAGAATGACAGGGGGCGGGAACAATCAGCCCCAGCATTTT. This gives the protein CASRMTGGGNNQPQHF.

The CDR3 DNA reads TGCGCCAGCAGCCAAAGTTTAATTAGCGGGACAGATACGCAGTATTTT. This translates into CASSQSLISGTDTQYF. V usage is TRBV4-1 and J usage is TRBJ2-3; 7 bases fit TRBD2. The germline CDR1 and CDR2 sequences are MGHRA and YSYEKL. The CDR3 runs to 16 residues. With 2 bases clipped from V and 3 bases from J, the junction kept 8 bases outside the gene matches.

The gene calls are TRBV5-4 and TRBJ1-5; D unresolved. Germline loops: CDR1 SGHNT, CDR2 YYREEE (reference sequence). The CDR3 length is 14 residues. Trimming left V 0 bases short and J 3 bases short, with 7 bases between. The CDR3 sequence is CASSLAGPNQPQHF. Here the CDR3 DNA reads TGTGCCAGCAGCTTGGCCGGGCCCAATCAGCCCCAGCATTTT.

The chain has TRBV11-2 and TRBJ2-3, with D tentatively TRBD1 (5 bases). The V gene lost 5 bases and the J gene lost 9 bases, with 21 bases spanning the gap. The CDR3 consists of 15 residues. Germline CDR1 and CDR2: SGHAT and FQNNGV. In nucleotides, the CDR3 is TGTGCCAGCAGCCCTAGACCCGGGCAGGGCCACACGCAGTATTTT. It is translated as CASSPRPGQGHTQYF. The entire variable domain, with the rest obtained from reference TRBV11-2 and TRBJ2-3, is as follows: EAGVAQSPRYKIIEKRQSVAFWCNPISGHATLYWYQQILGQGPKLLIQFQNNGVVDDSQLPKDRFSAERLKGVDSTLKIQPAKLEDSAVYLCASSPRPGQGHTQYFGPGTRLTVL.

This chain uses TRBV7-9 with TRBJ1-1, with 7 bases identical to TRBD1. This CDR3 spans 15 amino acids. Germline lookup yields CDR1 SEHNR and CDR2 FQNEAQ (reference sequence). Trimming removed 3 bases from V and 1 base from J; junction bases left unmatched: 5. The chain's CDR3 is CASSFTGVGNTEAFF. In nucleotides, the CDR3 is TGTGCCAGCAGCTTCACAGGGGTGGGGAACACTGAAGCTTTCTTT.

The chain combines TRBV28 with TRBJ2-7; 8 nucleotides match TRBD1. The CDR3 runs 16 residues. Unmatched junction bases numbered 9, after V lost 2 bases and J lost 3 bases. Looked up from germline, CDR1 is MDHEN and CDR2 is SYDVKM. The CDR3 here is CASSLRQGAPRYEQYF. The CDR3 nucleotides are TGTGCCAGCAGTTTACGTCAGGGGGCGCCTCGCTACGAGCAGTACTTC.

For this clone: Other DNA sequences in this specimen translate into the identical CDR3. The chain uses TRBV28 and TRBJ2-1; a weak D match, TRBD1 (5 bases). The CDR3 is 11 amino acids. Per germline, CDR1 MDHEN and CDR2 SYDVKM. Deletions cut 3 bases from V and 9 bases from J, with 6 bases between. The CDR3 loop is CASSLTVEQFF. In DNA, the CDR3 is TGTGCCAGCAGTTTGACAGTTGAGCAGTTCTTC.

In the case of this clone: Additional DNA sequences in this sample encode the identical CDR3. This chain joins TRBV7-9 and TRBJ2-3, with D tentatively TRBD1 or TRBD2 (6 bases each). Looked up from germline, CDR1 is SEHNR and CDR2 is FQNEAQ (reference sequence). The CDR3 runs to 13 residues. The V end was cut by 5 bases, the J end by 5 bases, with 11 bases between. The CDR3 DNA is TGTGCCAGCAGCCTACAGGGAGGAGATACGCAGTATTTT. This gives the protein CASSLQGGDTQYF.

V usage is TRBV29-1 and J usage is TRBJ2-1; D perhaps matches TRBD2 (5 bases). The CDR3 extends over 14 amino acids. Germline loops: CDR1 SQVTM, CDR2 ANQGSEA. V was shortened by 4 bases and J by 2 bases, with 12 bases between the two germline ends. The CDR3: CSVGPPGAYNEQFF. CDR3 sequence (DNA): TGCAGCGTTGGACCCCCCGGGGCCTACAATGAGCAGTTCTTC.

This clone was counted between two and nine times. The genes are TRBV20-1 and TRBJ1-6, with D maybe TRBD1 (5 bases). The germline V and J ends were trimmed by 8 bases and 13 bases, with 15 bases remaining between them. This CDR3 is 11 amino acids long. In germline, CDR1 is DFQATT, CDR2 SNEGSKA (reference sequence). DNA for the CDR3: TGCAGTCCCGGGACCGCCGGGCCCCTCCACTTT. This gives the protein CSPGTAGPLHF.

The gene calls are TRBV6-1 and TRBJ2-1; 8 nucleotides match TRBD2. CDR3 length equals 14 residues. Trimming at V came to 6 bases and at J to 7 bases, leaving 8 bases not matched to a gene. The V gene's germline CDR1 is MNHNS and CDR2 SASEGT. The CDR3: CASREREFWNEQFF. CDR3 in DNA: TGTGCCAGCAGGGAGCGGGAGTTTTGGAATGAGCAGTTCTTC.

The V and J genes are TRBV6-1 and TRBJ2-1, with 10 bases fitting TRBD2. The germline CDR1 and CDR2 sequences are MNHNS and SASEGT. CDR3 size: 14 residues. Losses at the gene ends were 6 bases for V and 4 bases for J; bases not matched to a gene: 3. DNA of the CDR3: TGTGCCAGCAGAAAACTAGCGGGGTACAATGAGCAGTTCTTC. It is translated as CASRKLAGYNEQFF.

This clone was seen a single time. This chain connects TRBV27 to TRBJ2-7, with TRBD1 matching over 8 bases. V was pared by 8 bases and J by 3 bases, with 6 bases of the junction left unmatched. The CDR3 has 13 amino acids. Germline V CDR1 and CDR2: MNHEY, SMNVEV (reference sequence). The CDR3 is CASGDRSLYEQYF. As DNA, the CDR3 is TGTGCCAGCGGGGACAGGTCCCTCTACGAGCAGTACTTC.

V gene TRBV30 combines with J gene TRBJ1-1; no definite D call. Germline-derived CDR1 and CDR2 are GTSNPN and SVGIG (reference sequence). V was cut by 2 bases and J by 8 bases, with 12 bases left in between. The CDR3 is made up of 12 amino acids. The CDR3 reads CAWSPTGGEAFF. The DNA of the CDR3 is TGTGCCTGGAGTCCCACGGGCGGGGAAGCTTTCTTT.

The V gene is TRBV19, the J gene TRBJ1-2; 7 bases match TRBD1. The length of the CDR3 is 15 residues. V was pared by 5 bases and J by 3 bases, with 9 bases of the junction left unmatched. Per germline, CDR1 LNHDA and CDR2 SQIVND (reference sequence). CDR3 in DNA: TGTGCCAGTAGTGTACAGGGGACTCTCTACTATGGCTACACCTTC. This encodes CASSVQGTLYYGYTF. The variable domain in full, with the rest retrieved from reference TRBV19 and TRBJ1-2, is DGGITQSPKYLFRKEGQNVTLSCEQNLNHDAMYWYRQDPGQGLRLIYYSQIVNDFQKGDIAEGYSVSREKKESFPLTVTSAQKNPTAFYLCASSVQGTLYYGYTFGSGTRLTVV.

J is TRBJ2-2 and V is TRBV6-1, with no clear D. Looked up from germline, CDR1 is MNHNS and CDR2 is SASEGT. This CDR3 has 13 amino acids. V was pared by 7 bases and J by 1 base, with 7 bases between. CDR3: CASMDGNTGELFF. CDR3 coding DNA: TGTGCCAGCATGGACGGGAACACCGGGGAGCTGTTTTTT.

This chain links TRBV18 with TRBJ2-7, with D uncertain. V lost 3 bases and J 4 bases, leaving 10 bases between the germline ends. Germline V gene data show CDR1 as KGHSH and CDR2 as LQKENI. The CDR3 has 13 residues. Here the CDR3 reads CASSPSMGYEQYF. The DNA of the CDR3 is TGTGCCAGCTCACCGTCTATGGGATACGAGCAGTACTTC.

This clone was counted many times. The chain joins TRBV28 to TRBJ1-2; 10 bases are shared with TRBD1. CDR3 size: 18 residues. J gave up 5 bases and V 2 bases, and 14 bases lay outside the gene matches. Germline assignment: CDR1 MDHEN and CDR2 SYDVKM. CDR3 sequence reads: CASSLPPGQGKSPYGYTF. In DNA form, the CDR3 reads TGTGCCAGCAGTTTACCTCCGGGACAGGGGAAATCGCCTTATGGCTACACCTTC.